Sequencing of this T cell receptor beta chain was carried out in a study of control samples from healthy donors and cancer patients. Libraries were prepared by immunoSEQ multiplex PCR; TCRdb keeps only in-frame clonotypes and omits some of them. This table holds 150,000 or so clones, approximately 94% found once. This clonotype originated in a woman in her thirties or forties in good health. Sequenced sample: blood.

The CDR3 nucleotides read TGTGCCTGGACGTCGTGGGCGGACGAGCAGTACTTC. Encoded protein: CAWTSWADEQYF. The chain employs TRBV30 and TRBJ2-7; no clear D gene. With 4 bases removed from V and 5 bases from J, the gap between germline ends came to 12 bases. Germline V gene data show CDR1 as GTSNPN and CDR2 as SVGIG (reference sequence). CDR3 length equals 12 residues.